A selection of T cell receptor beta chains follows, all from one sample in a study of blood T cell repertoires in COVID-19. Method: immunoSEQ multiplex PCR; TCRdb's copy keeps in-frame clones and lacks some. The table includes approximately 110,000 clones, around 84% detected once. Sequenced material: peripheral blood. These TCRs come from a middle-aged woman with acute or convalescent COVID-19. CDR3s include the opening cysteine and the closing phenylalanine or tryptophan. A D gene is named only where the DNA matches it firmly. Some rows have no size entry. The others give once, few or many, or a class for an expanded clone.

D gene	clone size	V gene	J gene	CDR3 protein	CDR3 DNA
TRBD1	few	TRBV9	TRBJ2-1	CASSVTWTGELLNEQFF	TGTGCCAGCAGCGTGACCTGGACAGGCGAATTACTAAATGAGCAGTTCTTC
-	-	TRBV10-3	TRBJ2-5	CAISDPNARANQETQYF	TGTGCCATCAGTGACCCAAACGCCAGGGCGAACCAAGAGACCCAGTACTTC
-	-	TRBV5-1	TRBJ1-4	CASSVGPVNEKLFF	TGCGCCAGCAGCGTCGGTCCGGTTAATGAAAAACTGTTTTTT
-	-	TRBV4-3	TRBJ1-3	CASSQEFGDSGNTIYF	TGCGCCAGCAGCCAAGAATTCGGGGATTCTGGAAACACCATATATTTT
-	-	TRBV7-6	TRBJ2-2	CASSLGRAGGPGELFF	TGTGCCAGCAGCTTAGGGCGCGCCGGGGGACCCGGGGAGCTGTTTTTT
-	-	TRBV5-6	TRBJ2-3	CASSPGGDTQYF	TGTGCCAGCAGCCCCGGAGGTGATACGCAGTATTTT
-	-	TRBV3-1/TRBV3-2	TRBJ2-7	CASSQRGTSYEQYF	TGTGCCAGCAGCCAGAGGGGGACCTCCTACGAGCAGTACTTC
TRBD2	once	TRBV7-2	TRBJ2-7	CASSLVGGSSYEQYF	TGTGCCAGCAGCTTAGTAGGCGGGAGCTCCTACGAGCAGTACTTC
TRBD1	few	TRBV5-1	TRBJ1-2	CASSPGAQGFGYTF	TGCGCCAGCAGCCCGGGGGCACAGGGGTTCGGCTACACCTTC
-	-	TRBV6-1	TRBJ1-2	CASSDGRGYGYTF	TGTGCCAGCAGTGATGGCAGGGGATATGGCTACACCTTC
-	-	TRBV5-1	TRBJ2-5	CASSLVGDRQETQYF	TGCGCCAGCAGCTTGGTAGGGGATAGGCAAGAGACCCAGTACTTC
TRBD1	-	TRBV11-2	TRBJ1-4	CASSLGTGEGEKLFF	TGTGCCAGCAGCTTAGGGACAGGGGAAGGCGAAAAACTGTTTTTT
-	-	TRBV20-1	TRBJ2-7	CSASLGRGAYEQYF	TGCAGTGCTAGTTTGGGCAGGGGCGCCTACGAGCAGTACTTC
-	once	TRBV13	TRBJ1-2	CASSYRTGNVYGYTF	TGTGCCAGCAGCTACCGGACCGGGAACGTATATGGCTACACCTTC
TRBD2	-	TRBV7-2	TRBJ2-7	CASSPWTSGVGEQYF	TGTGCCAGCAGCCCCTGGACTAGCGGGGTTGGTGAGCAGTACTTC
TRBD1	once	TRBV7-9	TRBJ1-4	CASSSGQGNEKLFF	TGTGCCAGCAGCTCGGGACAGGGTAATGAAAAACTGTTTTTT
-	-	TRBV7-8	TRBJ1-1	CASSSWTLNTEAFF	TGTGCCAGCAGCTCTTGGACACTTAACACTGAAGCTTTCTTT
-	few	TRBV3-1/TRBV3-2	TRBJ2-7	CASSQLDSNEQYF	TGTGCCAGCAGCCAACTGGACAGTAACGAGCAGTACTTC
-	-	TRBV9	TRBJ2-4	CASSVDGGSKNIQYF	TGTGCCAGCAGCGTAGATGGAGGGAGCAAAAACATTCAGTACTTC
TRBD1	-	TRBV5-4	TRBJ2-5	CASSLTGTGGRETQYF	TGTGCCAGCAGCTTAACTGGGACAGGGGGAAGAGAGACCCAGTACTTC
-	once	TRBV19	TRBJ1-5	CATSDRNNQPQHF	TGTGCCACCTCCGACAGGAATAATCAGCCCCAGCATTTT
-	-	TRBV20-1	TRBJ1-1	CSASDRTEAFF	TGCAGTGCTAGTGATCGGACTGAAGCTTTCTTT
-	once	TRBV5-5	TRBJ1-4	CASSLGGTTNEKLFF	TGTGCCAGCAGCTTGGGCGGGACAACTAATGAAAAACTGTTTTTT
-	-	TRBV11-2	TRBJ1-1	CASSLGREAEAFF	TGTGCCAGCAGCTTAGGCAGAGAGGCTGAAGCTTTCTTT
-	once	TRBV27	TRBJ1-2	CATLPTVGGGGYTF	TGTGCCACTCTACCCACCGTCGGGGGGGGAGGCTACACCTTC
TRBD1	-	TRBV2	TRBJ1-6	CARRTGGVYSPLHF	TGTGCCAGGAGGACAGGGGGCGTATATTCACCCCTCCACTTT
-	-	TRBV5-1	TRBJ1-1	CASGILQGSMNTEAFF	TGCGCCAGCGGGATTCTACAGGGATCCATGAACACTGAAGCTTTCTTT
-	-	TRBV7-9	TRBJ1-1	CASSPVGVGFSGDTEAFF	TGTGCCAGCAGCCCGGTTGGGGTGGGGTTTTCAGGGGACACTGAAGCTTTCTTT
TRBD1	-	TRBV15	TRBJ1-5	CATSRGGGQGGEPQHF	TGTGCCACCAGCAGAGGCGGGGGACAGGGAGGCGAGCCCCAGCATTTT
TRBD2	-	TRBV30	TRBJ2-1	CAWNGGTKRSGEQFF	TGTGCCTGGAACGGGGGGACTAAACGTTCCGGTGAGCAGTTCTTC
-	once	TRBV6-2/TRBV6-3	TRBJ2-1	CASSGGSLYNEQFF	TGTGCCAGCAGTGGCGGGTCTTTATACAATGAGCAGTTCTTC
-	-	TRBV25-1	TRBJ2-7	CASRRGGVYEQYF	TGTGCCAGCAGGAGAGGGGGGGTATACGAGCAGTACTTC
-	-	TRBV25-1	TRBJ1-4	CASSERGIREKLFF	TGTGCCAGCAGTGAACGAGGGATCCGTGAAAAACTGTTTTTT
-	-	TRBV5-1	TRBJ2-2	CASSLQGTGELFF	TGCGCCAGCAGCTTACAGGGCACCGGGGAGCTGTTTTTT
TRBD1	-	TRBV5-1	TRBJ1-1	CASSLLTGGSTEAFF	TGCGCCAGCAGCCTGCTGACAGGGGGGAGCACTGAAGCTTTCTTT
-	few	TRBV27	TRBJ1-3	CASSLSGGNTIYF	TGTGCCAGCAGTTTATCGGGCGGAAACACCATATATTTT
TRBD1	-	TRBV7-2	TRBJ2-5	CASSLDRGETQYF	TGTGCCAGCAGCTTAGACAGGGGTGAGACCCAGTACTTC
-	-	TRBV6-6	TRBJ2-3	CASTKTRVSTDTQYF	TGTGCCAGCACCAAAACGAGGGTTAGCACAGATACGCAGTATTTT
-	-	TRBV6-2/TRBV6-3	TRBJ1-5	CASSYLPGVNQPQHF	TGTGCCAGCAGTTATTTGCCAGGGGTCAATCAGCCCCAGCATTTT
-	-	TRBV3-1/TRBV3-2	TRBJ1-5	CASSLSQQGGNQPQHF	TGTGCCAGCAGCTTGTCACAGCAAGGGGGCAATCAGCCCCAGCATTTT
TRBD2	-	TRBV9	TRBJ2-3	CASSLGAGVENTQYF	TGTGCCAGCAGTCTAGGAGCGGGGGTAGAAAATACGCAGTATTTT
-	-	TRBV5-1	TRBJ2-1	CASSGGADEQFF	TGCGCCAGCAGTGGCGGGGCCGATGAGCAGTTCTTC
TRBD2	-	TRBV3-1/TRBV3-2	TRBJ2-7	CASSQEWDGRVQYF	TGTGCCAGCAGCCAAGAATGGGACGGGAGGGTGCAGTACTTC
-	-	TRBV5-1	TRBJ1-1	CASSSDLNTEAFF	TGCGCCAGCAGCAGTGACTTGAACACTGAAGCTTTCTTT
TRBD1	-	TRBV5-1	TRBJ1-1	CASSSSGGFTEAFF	TGCGCCAGCAGCTCATCAGGGGGGTTCACTGAAGCTTTCTTT
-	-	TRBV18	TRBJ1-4	CASSPGGTNEKLFF	TGTGCCAGCTCACCGGGGGGAACTAATGAAAAACTGTTTTTT
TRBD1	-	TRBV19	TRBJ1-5	CASSIVGTGRQPQHF	TGTGCCAGTAGTATAGTCGGGACAGGGAGGCAGCCCCAGCATTTT
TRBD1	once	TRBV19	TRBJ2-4	CASSPTGKKNIQYF	TGTGCCAGTAGCCCGACAGGGAAAAAAAACATTCAGTACTTC
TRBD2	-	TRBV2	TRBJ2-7	CASSRDYPYEQYF	TGTGCCAGCTCGCGGGACTACCCCTACGAGCAGTACTTC
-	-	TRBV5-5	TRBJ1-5	CASSLEETFSNQPQHF	TGTGCCAGCAGCTTGGAGGAGACTTTTAGCAATCAGCCCCAGCATTTT
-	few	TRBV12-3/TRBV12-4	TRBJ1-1	CASSFRGNTEAFF	TGTGCCAGCAGTTTTCGGGGGAACACTGAAGCTTTCTTT
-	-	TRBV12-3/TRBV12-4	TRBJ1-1	CASSFGLNTEAFF	TGTGCCAGCAGTTTCGGTTTGAACACTGAAGCTTTCTTT
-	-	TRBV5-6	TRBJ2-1	CASSLLAHPGGFQEQFF	TGTGCCAGCAGCTTGTTAGCCCACCCAGGAGGGTTTCAAGAGCAGTTCTTC